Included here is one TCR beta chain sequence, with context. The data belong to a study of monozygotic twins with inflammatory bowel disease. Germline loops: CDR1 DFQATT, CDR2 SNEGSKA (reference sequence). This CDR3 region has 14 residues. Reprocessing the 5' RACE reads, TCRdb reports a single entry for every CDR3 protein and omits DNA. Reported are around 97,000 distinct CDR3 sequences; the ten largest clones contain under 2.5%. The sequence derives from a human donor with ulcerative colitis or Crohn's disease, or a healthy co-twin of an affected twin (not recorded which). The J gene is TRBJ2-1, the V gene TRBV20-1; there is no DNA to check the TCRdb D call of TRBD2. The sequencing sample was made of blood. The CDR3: CSAPYSGGADEQFF.